Following are 12 T cell receptor beta chains from one sample sequenced in a study of shared clonotypes between healthy human individuals. Clones were sequenced by immunoSEQ multiplex PCR, and TCRdb holds only the in-frame ones, with some missing. Counted here are hundreds of thousands of clones, 80% to 95% occurring once; the ten biggest clones make up around 24%. CD8 cells classed as naive were CD45RO-negative and positively selected for CCR7, excluding terminally differentiated effector memory CD45RA+ cells. The material sequenced was naive CD8+ T cells sorted from blood. Receptors were obtained from a man aged 25 to 40 in good health.

The V call is TRBV28, the J call TRBJ1-1; tentative D call: TRBD1 (5 bases). V lost 5 bases, J lost 6 bases, and 19 bases lay in between. The CDR3 totals 15 residues. Germline V gives CDR1 MDHEN, CDR2 SYDVKM. The CDR3 here is CASSRAGSVFSEAFF. The DNA for the CDR3 is TGTGCCAGCAGTCGTGCAGGGTCGGTTTTCTCTGAAGCTTTCTTT. Full variable domain (outside the CDR3, taken from reference TRBV28 and TRBJ1-1): DVKVTQSSRYLVKRTGEKVFLECVQDMDHENMFWYRQDPGLGLRLIYFSYDVKMKEKGDIPEGYSVSREKKERFSLILESASTNQTSMYLCASSRAGSVFSEAFFGQGTRLTVV.

This chain links TRBV28 with TRBJ2-7; either TRBD1 or TRBD2 may supply D (5 bases each). Trimming shortened V by 5 bases and J by 3 bases, and 17 bases separated the two germline ends. The germline V gene has CDR1 MDHEN and CDR2 SYDVKM. The CDR3 consists of 15 residues. The CDR3 is CASSDFPGRSYEQYF. The DNA of the CDR3 is TGTGCCAGCAGTGATTTCCCGGGACGGAGCTACGAGCAGTACTTC. Supplemented by reference TRBV28 and TRBJ2-7, the full variable domain reads DVKVTQSSRYLVKRTGEKVFLECVQDMDHENMFWYRQDPGLGLRLIYFSYDVKMKEKGDIPEGYSVSREKKERFSLILESASTNQTSMYLCASSDFPGRSYEQYFGPGTRLTVT.

V usage is TRBV7-6 and J usage is TRBJ2-2, with 10 bases aligning to TRBD2. The CDR3 totals 18 residues. The trim removed 6 bases at V and 6 bases at J, leaving 16 bases unmatched. CDR1 is SGHVS, CDR2 FNYEAQ, per germline. Here the CDR3 reads CASRTRSSGSRGAGELFF. CDR3 bases: TGTGCCAGCAGGACGAGGTCTAGCGGGAGTAGAGGGGCCGGGGAGCTGTTTTTT.

This chain uses TRBV20-1 with TRBJ2-7; D uncertain. The CDR3 length is 10 residues. Trimming took off 2 bases at V and 2 bases at J, with 1 base between the two ends. Germline CDR1 DFQATT, CDR2 SNEGSKA (reference sequence). The CDR3 reads CSARTYEQYF. As DNA, the CDR3 is TGCAGTGCTAGAACCTACGAGCAGTACTTC.

The chain couples TRBV4-1 to TRBJ1-5; no clear D. The CDR3 length is 15 residues. CDR1 and CDR2 (germline): MGHRA, YSYEKL. V was cut by 1 base and J by 2 bases, with 9 bases left in between. The CDR3 DNA follows: TGCGCCAGCAGCCAAGTGCTCACGGGCAATCAGCCCCAGCATTTT. Protein: CASSQVLTGNQPQHF.

The rearrangement joins TRBV10-2 to TRBJ1-5; the match to TRBD1 covers 7 bases. This CDR3 comprises 15 residues. Germline CDR1 is WSHSY and CDR2 is SAAADI. V gave up 6 bases and J gave up 0 bases; unmatched junction bases: 5. The DNA for the CDR3 is TGCGCCAGCAGACAGGGGTCGGATAGCAATCAGCCCCAGCATTTT. As protein: CASRQGSDSNQPQHF.

The rearrangement joins TRBV9 to TRBJ2-7; the D call may be TRBD1 or TRBD2 (5 bases each). V lost 4 bases and J lost 0, with 11 bases in between. CDR3 length: 14 residues. CDR1 SGDLS and CDR2 YYNGEE come from the germline V gene. The CDR3 bases are TGTGCCAGCAGCCCGGGACGGGCCTCCTACGAGCAGTACTTC. As protein: CASSPGRASYEQYF.

This sequence joins TRBV19 and TRBJ2-7, with D possibly TRBD2 on 5 matching bases. This CDR3 has 13 residues. The germline V gene encodes CDR1 LNHDA and CDR2 SQIVND (reference sequence). The germline V and J ends were trimmed by 5 bases and 4 bases, with 12 bases remaining between them. In DNA form, the CDR3 reads TGTGCCAGTAGTCCACGTCGGGGATACGAGCAGTACTTC. Its translation is CASSPRRGYEQYF.

This clone was counted between two and nine times. The rearrangement joins TRBV28 to TRBJ1-1, with D perhaps TRBD1 (6 bases). This CDR3 is 15 amino acids long. CDR1 MDHEN and CDR2 SYDVKM come from the germline V gene. Trimming pared 0 bases from V and 1 base from J, leaving 9 bases between. CDR3: CASSLWGTSNTEAFF. The CDR3 bases are TGTGCCAGCAGTTTATGGGGGACATCGAACACTGAAGCTTTCTTT.

In this sample, this clone turned up once. This chain links TRBV27 with TRBJ1-2; D not resolved. The CDR3 extends over 13 amino acids. Germline V gives CDR1 MNHEY, CDR2 SMNVEV (reference sequence). V was clipped by 3 bases and J by 4 bases, with 9 bases between them. For the CDR3, the DNA is TGTGCCAGCAGTTTGGGGTGGTCCTATGGCTACACCTTC. Protein: CASSLGWSYGYTF.

V gene TRBV15 combines with J gene TRBJ2-1; no firm D call. Per the germline V gene, CDR1 is LNHNV and CDR2 is YYDKDF (reference sequence). This CDR3 comprises 15 residues. Trimming pared 0 bases from V and 6 bases from J, leaving 12 bases between. DNA of the CDR3: TGTGCCACCAGCAGAGAGGGTTCTTGGTCCAATGAGCAGTTCTTC. Translating gives CATSREGSWSNEQFF.

The chain employs TRBV27 and TRBJ1-4; D is unresolved. The CDR3 is made up of 14 amino acids. V was pared by 4 bases and J by 6 bases, with 12 bases between. Looked up from germline, CDR1 is MNHEY and CDR2 is SMNVEV (reference sequence). The DNA for the CDR3 is TGTGCCAGCAGTTCCTCCCGGAGGCATGAAAAACTGTTTTTT. Amino acids: CASSSSRRHEKLFF.